The clone carrying this T cell receptor beta chain has just one count. As yet, its antigen is unknown. The data originate from a study of early stage breast cancer tumors. Study conclusions and caveats: Compared with adjacent normal breast tissue, tumors showed 2 to 3-fold greater T cell density and higher clonality. Comparing each tissue with blood distinguished tumor from normal in 14 of 16 patients.

The J segment lost 8 bases and the V segment lost 5 bases, leaving 8 bases of the junction unmatched. Germline V gene sequence: CDR1 MNHEY, CDR2 SMNVEV (reference sequence). This CDR3 region has 15 residues. Clones were sequenced by immunoSEQ multiplex PCR, and TCRdb holds only the in-frame ones, with some missing. The sample lists tens of thousands of clones, approximately 76% seen once, with approximately 35% in the top ten. The TCR sequence derives from a person aged 45 to 59 with breast cancer. V is TRBV27 and J is TRBJ2-3; 12 bases fit TRBD2. Sequencing input: blood. The CDR3 DNA is TGTGCCAGCAGTACCGGGGCTAGCGGGAGGGGTACGCAGTATTTT. This sequence encodes CASSTGASGRGTQYF.